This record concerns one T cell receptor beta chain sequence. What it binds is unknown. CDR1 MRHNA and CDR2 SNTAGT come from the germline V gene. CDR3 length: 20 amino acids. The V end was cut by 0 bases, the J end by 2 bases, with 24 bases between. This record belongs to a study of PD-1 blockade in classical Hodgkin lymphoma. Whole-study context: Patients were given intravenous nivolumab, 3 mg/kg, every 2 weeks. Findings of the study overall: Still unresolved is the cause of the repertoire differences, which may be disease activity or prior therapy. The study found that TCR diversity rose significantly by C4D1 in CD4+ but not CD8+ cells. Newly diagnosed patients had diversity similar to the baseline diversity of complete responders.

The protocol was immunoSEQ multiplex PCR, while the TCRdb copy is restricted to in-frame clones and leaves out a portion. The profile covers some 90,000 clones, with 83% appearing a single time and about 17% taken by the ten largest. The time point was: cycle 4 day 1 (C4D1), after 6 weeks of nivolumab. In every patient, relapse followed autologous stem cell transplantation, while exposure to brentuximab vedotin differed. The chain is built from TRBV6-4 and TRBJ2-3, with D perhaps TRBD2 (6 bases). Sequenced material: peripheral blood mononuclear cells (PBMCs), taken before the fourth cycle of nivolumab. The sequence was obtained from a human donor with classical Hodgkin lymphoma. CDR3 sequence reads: CASSDSGLAINLFNTDTQYF. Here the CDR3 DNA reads TGTGCCAGCAGTGACTCAGGGCTAGCGATTAACCTGTTCAACACAGATACGCAGTATTTT.